Here is one T cell receptor beta chain with its context. Its antigen is still unknown. No base qualities exist here, and no much larger clone lies one base off it. Instrument on record: Illumina HiSeq 1500. TCRdb handled the public reads itself, with Q25 trimming in fastp and clone calling in MiXCR, and kept productive beta chains. Rows with one shared CDR3 protein collapse into an entry with the most common genes and DNA. Within this sample are a few hundred thousand distinct CDR3 sequences, with roughly 36% of them counted one time only. Together, the top ten hold about 14% of the sample. Looking up the germline V gene yields CDR1 MGHRA and CDR2 YSYEKL. V and J are truncated by 1 base and 1 base respectively, leaving an intervening sequence of 11 bases. The CDR3 runs 16 amino acids, cysteine and phenylalanine included. The CDR3 DNA has 48 bases and is translated from base 1. These data belong to a study of T cell repertoires in cytomegalovirus infection (dated by TCRdb to about 2019). Study-wide context: The peptide stimulations were aimed at well-studied HLA-B-restricted epitopes as well as recently identified HLA-C-restricted CMV epitopes, whose presentation resists viral immunomodulation. Donor HLA type was relevant to the analysis, because carriage of CMV infection together with the matching HLA type was indicated by public TCR beta signatures. Results the study describes overall, beyond this receptor: The ex vivo response was dominated by HLA-C-restricted CMV-specific TCR beta clonotypes, and the single most frequent clonotype in two of eight donors was supplied by these HLA-C-restricted clonotypes. Cumulative frequency of public TCR beta family members discriminated carriers of CMV infection plus the relevant HLA type in this cohort and an independent 352-donor cohort.

This specimen's treatment or condition label, interpreted: in vitro stimulation with specific CMV peptide epitopes to enrich CMV-specific T cells. This TCR came from a human donor in good health (CMV status not recorded). Some clones in this sample may be carry-over from other donors' samples. The sequences come from cultured PBMCs, collected from culture after CMV antigen stimulation. The chain is assembled from TRBV4-1 and TRBJ2-1; no D gene call is confident. CDR3 loop: CASSQVEAISYNEQFF. The sequenced DNA: TGCGCCAGCAGCCAAGTAGAGGCCATTTCCTACAATGAGCAGTTCTTC.